This TCR beta chain stems from a study of cytomegalovirus exposure and HLA in healthy donors. Study observations and caveats: Prior analysis indicated that the majority of TCR beta V segments exhibited productivity approximately 90% or approximately 30% of the time.

Remarks on this clone: What it binds is not known.

From germline, CDR1 is SGHNT and CDR2 YYREEE (reference sequence). The CDR3 loop spans 13 amino acids. V lost 5 bases and J 0 bases, leaving 8 bases between the germline ends. Use of 60 Vbeta and 13 Jbeta primers characterized the PCR. Study processing details: Among the unique TCR beta chains that a later analysis counted, around 72 million in all, about 11 million were shared. Assay: immunoSEQ multiplex PCR; the TCRdb copy retains only in-frame clones and omits some. V, J and clone size derive from that table, while D and trimming were established from the DNA sequence. Counted here are some 94,000 clones, roughly 70% occurring once; the ten biggest clones make up approximately 2.7%.

Source material: PBMCs. The V call is TRBV5-4, the J call TRBJ1-1, with D uncertain. The sequence was obtained from a man aged 50-59 years in good health and CMV-seronegative. The CDR3 coding sequence is TGTGCCAGCAGGGGCAGCATGAACACTGAAGCTTTCTTT. Amino acids: CASRGSMNTEAFF.